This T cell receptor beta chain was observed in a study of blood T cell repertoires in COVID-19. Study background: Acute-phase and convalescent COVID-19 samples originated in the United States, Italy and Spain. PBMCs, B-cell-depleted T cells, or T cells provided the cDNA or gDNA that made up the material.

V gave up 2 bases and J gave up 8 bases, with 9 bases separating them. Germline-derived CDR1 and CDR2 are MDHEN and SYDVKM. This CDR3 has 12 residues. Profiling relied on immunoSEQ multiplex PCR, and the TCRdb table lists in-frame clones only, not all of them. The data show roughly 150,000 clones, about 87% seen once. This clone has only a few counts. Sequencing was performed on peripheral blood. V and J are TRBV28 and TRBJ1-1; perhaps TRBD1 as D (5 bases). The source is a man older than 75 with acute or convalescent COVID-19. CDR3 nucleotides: TGTGCCAGCAGTTTACCCAGACAGGAAGCTTTCTTT. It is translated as CASSLPRQEAFF.